This T cell receptor (beta chain) comes out of a study of technical replicates of blood from a few donors. The length of the CDR3 is 15 residues. The germline V and J ends were trimmed by 5 bases and 2 bases, with 13 bases remaining between them. CDR1 is SGHVS and CDR2 is FNYEAQ in the germline V gene. Some clones are missing from TCRdb's copy, which holds only in-frame ones; the method was immunoSEQ multiplex PCR. The top ten hold roughly 4% of the sample, which has some 80,000 clones, more than 80% seen once. This clone was observed a handful of times. The TCR was taken from a human donor in good health. Some clones in this sample may be carry-over from other donors' samples. The sequencing sample was made of PBMCs. V is TRBV7-6 and J is TRBJ1-5, with D perhaps TRBD1 (5 bases). This CDR3 is CASSPEGRGNQPQHF. The DNA of the CDR3 is TGTGCCAGCAGCCCGGAGGGGAGAGGCAATCAGCCCCAGCATTTT.